Listed below are T cell receptor beta chains from one sample, sequenced in a study of shared clonotypes between healthy human individuals. The method was immunoSEQ multiplex PCR; TCRdb's version includes in-frame clones alone and lacks a portion of them. This sample has around 2,000,000 clones; roughly 94% occur once, and the top ten carry roughly 0.13%. Sequences were obtained from naive CD4+ T cells sorted from blood. Receptors originate from a young man in good health. Each CDR3 is given with its conserved first and last residue. Each record gives: V gene, J gene, CDR3 protein.

v_call: TRBV19; j_call: TRBJ1-6; cdr3_aa: CASSPIQGSINSPLHF
v_call: TRBV19; j_call: TRBJ1-2; cdr3_aa: CASSIGRQINYGYTF
v_call: TRBV7-6; j_call: TRBJ1-5; cdr3_aa: CASSKMSWGSGSNQPQHF
v_call: TRBV29-1; j_call: TRBJ2-4; cdr3_aa: CSVVERAPRIQYF
v_call: TRBV30; j_call: TRBJ1-4; cdr3_aa: CAWSNGPAEKLFF
v_call: TRBV7-9; j_call: TRBJ2-1; cdr3_aa: CASSFQSGAGTNEQFF
v_call: TRBV30; j_call: TRBJ1-2; cdr3_aa: CAWSSRGPGYTF
v_call: TRBV18; j_call: TRBJ1-2; cdr3_aa: CASSPPGSSSANYGYTF
v_call: TRBV5-1; j_call: TRBJ2-3; cdr3_aa: CASSTSGRAIDTQYF
v_call: TRBV5-4; j_call: TRBJ1-5; cdr3_aa: CASSWDGLNQPQHF
v_call: TRBV6-5; j_call: TRBJ2-7; cdr3_aa: CASRAGTSGIYEQYF
v_call: TRBV6-1; j_call: TRBJ1-2; cdr3_aa: CASSEATNYGYTF
v_call: TRBV18; j_call: TRBJ2-5; cdr3_aa: CASSQAAKETQYF
v_call: TRBV25-1; j_call: TRBJ1-4; cdr3_aa: CASSEARGASEKLFF
v_call: TRBV28; j_call: TRBJ2-2; cdr3_aa: CASSLYAGNTGELFF
v_call: TRBV5-1; j_call: TRBJ2-3; cdr3_aa: CASRRGTSLTDTQYF
v_call: TRBV21-1; j_call: TRBJ2-6; cdr3_aa: CASVRDRRLSGANVLTF
v_call: TRBV4-1; j_call: TRBJ1-6; cdr3_aa: CASSQDVGRNNSPLHF
v_call: TRBV9; j_call: TRBJ1-6; cdr3_aa: CASSVGQSSYNSPLHF
v_call: TRBV11-3; j_call: TRBJ2-7; cdr3_aa: CASSLDRQGASYEQYF
v_call: TRBV10-3; j_call: TRBJ2-7; cdr3_aa: CAISPTTGGSGEQYF
v_call: TRBV7-6; j_call: TRBJ2-3; cdr3_aa: CASSLGLLAGMTDTQYF
v_call: TRBV28; j_call: TRBJ1-5; cdr3_aa: CASQRVGNQPQHF
v_call: TRBV5-4; j_call: TRBJ1-6; cdr3_aa: CASSQGQDNSPLHF
v_call: TRBV7-9; j_call: TRBJ2-3; cdr3_aa: CASSSLGPKRDTQYF
v_call: TRBV4-3; j_call: TRBJ2-7; cdr3_aa: CASSQDRAIPYEQYF
v_call: TRBV7-6; j_call: TRBJ1-6; cdr3_aa: CASSLALGRGSYNSPLHF
v_call: TRBV5-1; j_call: TRBJ1-2; cdr3_aa: CASSLTDILYGYTF
v_call: TRBV25-1; j_call: TRBJ2-2; cdr3_aa: CASSFRENTGELFF
v_call: TRBV5-1; j_call: TRBJ2-1; cdr3_aa: CASSGRAGGPSDEQFF
v_call: TRBV5-1; j_call: TRBJ2-5; cdr3_aa: CASSFRQVGTKGPQETQYF
v_call: TRBV19; j_call: TRBJ2-7; cdr3_aa: CASSTTPVNPDSSYEQYF
v_call: TRBV5-1; j_call: TRBJ1-1; cdr3_aa: CASSPGQGAWTEAFF
v_call: TRBV19; j_call: TRBJ1-6; cdr3_aa: CASSIVLLQNNSPLHF
v_call: TRBV7-2; j_call: TRBJ2-1; cdr3_aa: CASSSSRSLEQFF
v_call: TRBV10-3; j_call: TRBJ2-2; cdr3_aa: CAISTGQGAANTGELFF
v_call: TRBV6-6; j_call: TRBJ1-5; cdr3_aa: CASSRQGVGQPQHF
v_call: TRBV5-1; j_call: TRBJ1-6; cdr3_aa: CASSLGGTDNSPLHF
v_call: TRBV21-1; j_call: TRBJ1-2; cdr3_aa: CASSKVTTGRLNYGYTF
v_call: TRBV10-3; j_call: TRBJ1-4; cdr3_aa: CATRDRATNEKLFF
v_call: TRBV30; j_call: TRBJ2-5; cdr3_aa: CAWSASGHLWYQETQYF
v_call: TRBV19; j_call: TRBJ1-1; cdr3_aa: CASSIGAALNTEAFF
v_call: TRBV18; j_call: TRBJ1-5; cdr3_aa: CASSSGPYAVQPQHF
v_call: TRBV28; j_call: TRBJ2-7; cdr3_aa: CASSIGHLEIYEQYF
v_call: TRBV5-1; j_call: TRBJ2-3; cdr3_aa: CASSLTGSSTDTQYF
v_call: TRBV29-1; j_call: TRBJ1-5; cdr3_aa: CSVVPSVGQPQHF